These 32 T cell receptor beta chains were all obtained from the same sample, sequenced in a study of blood T cell repertoires in COVID-19. The assay was immunoSEQ multiplex PCR, and TCRdb's table has in-frame clones only and misses some. The profile shows about 180,000 clones, about 88% of them singletons. The sample was PBMCs or T cells enriched from blood (not recorded which). These receptors came from a human donor with acute COVID-19. The donor label of this sample is uncertain.

CDR3 in DNA: TGTGCCAGCAGCTCGATACCGGGACAGGGAGAAGCTTTCTTT. Residues: CASSSIPGQGEAFF. The rearrangement joins TRBV7-9 to TRBJ1-1; 9 nucleotides align to TRBD1. The CDR3 has 14 amino acids. The V segment lost 4 bases and the J segment 8 bases; nucleotides outside the gene matches: 8. Germline-derived CDR1 and CDR2 are SEHNR and FQNEAQ (reference sequence). Full variable domain (outside the CDR3, taken from reference TRBV7-9 and TRBJ1-1): DTGVSQNPRHKITKRGQNVTFRCDPISEHNRLYWYRQTLGQGPEFLTYFQNEAQLEKSRLLSDRFSAERPKGSFSTLEIQRTEQGDSAMYLCASSSIPGQGEAFFGQGTRLTVV.

The CDR3 protein is CASPGHRNTEAFF. CDR3 nucleotide sequence: TGTGCCTCCCCTGGACACCGAAACACTGAAGCTTTCTTT. J is TRBJ1-1 and V is TRBV30; possible D gene TRBD1, 5 bases. The CDR3 covers 13 residues. Per the germline V gene, CDR1 is GTSNPN and CDR2 is SVGIG (reference sequence). The germline V and J ends were trimmed by 7 bases and 2 bases, with 14 bases remaining between them.

This clone was observed a handful of times. This chain connects TRBV28 to TRBJ2-2; 7 bases are shared with TRBD1. Unmatched junction bases numbered 10, after V lost 5 bases and J lost 7 bases. The CDR3 runs 15 residues. The germline V gene encodes CDR1 MDHEN and CDR2 SYDVKM. The CDR3 loop reads CASSPPPRGLGELFF. The CDR3 bases are TGTGCCAGCAGTCCACCACCAAGGGGGCTCGGGGAGCTGTTTTTT.

The V call is TRBV11-1, the J call TRBJ2-3; D unresolved. The CDR3 consists of 15 residues. V lost 5 bases and J lost 2, with 14 bases in between. Germline-derived CDR1 and CDR2 are SGHAT and FQDESV (reference sequence). Here the CDR3 DNA reads TGTGCCAGCAGCCGTACGCCTATCCCCACAGATACGCAGTATTTT. Its translation: CASSRTPIPTDTQYF.

The chain links TRBV3-1 (or the pseudogene TRBV3-2) to TRBJ1-2; TRBD1 agrees at 8 bases. CDR3 length: 12 residues. Germline V gene lookup returns CDR1 LGHDT and CDR2 YNNKEL (reference sequence). The V segment lost 1 base and the J segment 9 bases; nucleotides outside the gene matches: 1. The CDR3 sequence: CASSQGQGSYTF. CDR3 nucleotide sequence: TGTGCCAGCAGCCAAGGACAGGGGAGCTACACCTTC.

In DNA, the CDR3 is TGTGCCAGCAGCCACAGGTCTAGAATGAACACTGAAGCTTTCTTT. It is translated as CASSHRSRMNTEAFF. The chain carries TRBV7-9 and TRBJ1-1, with D perhaps TRBD1 (5 bases). V was cut by 5 bases and J by 0 bases, with 13 bases left in between. Germline CDR1 and CDR2: SEHNR and FQNEAQ (reference sequence). The CDR3 is 15 amino acids.

This clone was recorded only once. The rearrangement joins TRBV19 to TRBJ2-7, with 8 bases aligning to TRBD1. Germline CDR1 reads LNHDA; CDR2 reads SQIVND (reference sequence). The CDR3 contains 12 residues. V gave up 9 bases and J gave up 7 bases; unmatched junction bases: 8. CDR3 sequence (DNA): TGTGCCAGCCATGGACAGGGCGGGGAGCAGTACTTC. It encodes CASHGQGGEQYF. Combining the CDR3 with reference TRBV19 and TRBJ2-7 gives the whole variable domain DGGITQSPKYLFRKEGQNVTLSCEQNLNHDAMYWYRQDPGQGLRLIYYSQIVNDFQKGDIAEGYSVSREKKESFPLTVTSAQKNPTAFYLCASHGQGGEQYFGPGTRLTVT.

This chain uses TRBV4-3 with TRBJ2-1; possibly TRBD2 for D (5 bases). Germline V gene sequence: CDR1 LGHNA, CDR2 YSLEER. This CDR3 comprises 15 residues. Trimming removed 0 bases at V and 5 bases at J, with 11 bases between. The CDR3 here is CASSQDGGSDNEQFF. The CDR3 coding sequence is TGCGCCAGCAGCCAAGACGGTGGGAGTGACAATGAGCAGTTCTTC.

The chain links TRBV10-3 to TRBJ1-1; D might be TRBD1 (6 bases). Germline assignment: CDR1 ENHRY and CDR2 SYGVKD. The CDR3 contains 16 residues. The ends were cut back, 4 bases at V and 1 base at J, with 16 bases in the middle. CDR3 loop: CAISGWDTRGNTEAFF. The CDR3 bases are TGTGCCATCAGTGGATGGGACACCAGGGGGAACACTGAAGCTTTCTTT.

A single count supports this clone. The chain carries TRBV2 and TRBJ1-1; 9 bases agree with TRBD1. CDR1 and CDR2 (germline): SNHLY, FYNNEI. J lost 1 base, V lost 7 bases, and 1 base had no gene match. The CDR3 has 13 amino acids. CDR3 in DNA: TGTGCCAGCAAGGGACAGGGGAACACTGAAGCTTTCTTT. Its translation: CASKGQGNTEAFF.

CDR3: CASSPLAGGPRSYEQYF. The CDR3 DNA reads TGTGCCAGCAGCCCCTTAGCGGGGGGTCCCCGGTCCTACGAGCAGTACTTC. The chain recombines TRBV5-4 with TRBJ2-7; the match to TRBD2 covers 10 bases. Germline CDR1 SGHNT, CDR2 YYREEE (reference sequence). This CDR3 is 17 amino acids long. The V gene end was trimmed by 4 bases and the J gene end by 1 base; junction bases not matched to a gene: 11.

V and J are TRBV7-2 and TRBJ2-1; 8 positions match TRBD2. Germline V CDR1 and CDR2: SGHTA, FQGNSA. The CDR3 length is 15 residues. The junction had 5 bases not matched to a gene; V was cut back by 5 bases and J by 2 bases. The CDR3 reads CASSKPGLAYNEQFF. CDR3 nucleotides: TGTGCCAGCAGCAAACCGGGACTAGCCTACAATGAGCAGTTCTTC.

This clone was recorded once. This chain connects TRBV6-5 to TRBJ1-2; the D gene is possibly TRBD1 (6 bases). Germline lookup yields CDR1 MNHEY and CDR2 SVGAGI. Trimming pared 4 bases from V and 4 bases from J, leaving 10 bases between. The CDR3 is 13 amino acids. The CDR3: CASSSRTAYGYTF. Here the CDR3 DNA reads TGTGCCAGCAGTTCACGGACAGCCTATGGCTACACCTTC.

This chain joins TRBV5-1 and TRBJ1-6; 7 bases fit TRBD1. The CDR3 totals 16 residues. From germline, CDR1 is SGHRS and CDR2 YFSETQ. With 0 bases clipped from V and 7 bases from J, the junction kept 7 bases outside the gene matches. The chain's CDR3 is CASSLGQGEGNSPLHF. CDR3 sequence (DNA): TGCGCCAGCAGCTTGGGACAGGGAGAAGGGAATTCACCCCTCCACTTT.

The chain links TRBV5-1 to TRBJ1-2; tentatively, D is TRBD1 (5 bases). The CDR3 length is 13 residues. Germline V gene lookup returns CDR1 SGHRS and CDR2 YFSETQ. Trimming pared 9 bases from V and 2 bases from J, leaving 14 bases between. The CDR3: CATKDGGNYGYTF. The DNA of the CDR3 is TGCGCCACCAAAGACGGGGGGAACTATGGCTACACCTTC.

The J gene is TRBJ2-4, the V gene TRBV7-9, with D possibly matching TRBD1 (6 bases). Germline V gives CDR1 SEHNR, CDR2 FQNEAQ (reference sequence). Trimming left V 5 bases short and J 9 bases short, with 11 bases between. The CDR3 contains 12 residues. The CDR3 is CASSLDRGIQYF. The CDR3 region has the DNA TGTGCCAGCAGCCTGGACAGAGGCATTCAGTACTTC.

The chain couples TRBV20-1 to TRBJ1-2; 10 bases are shared with TRBD1. CDR1 is DFQATT, CDR2 SNEGSKA, per germline (reference sequence). V shed 3 bases, J shed 9 bases, and the junction held 7 bases outside the gene matches. There are 13 residues in the CDR3. The CDR3 here is CSASGQGETRYTF. In nucleotides, the CDR3 is TGCAGTGCTAGTGGACAGGGGGAGACTCGCTACACCTTC.

The chain combines TRBV3-1 (or the pseudogene TRBV3-2) with TRBJ2-4; D gene uncertain. The CDR3 totals 15 residues. The germline CDR1 and CDR2 sequences are LGHDT and YNNKEL (reference sequence). With 3 bases removed from V and 0 bases from J, the gap between germline ends came to 9 bases. CDR3 coding DNA: TGTGCCAGCAGCCAGCCTGGCCTAGCCAAAAACATTCAGTACTTC. Protein product: CASSQPGLAKNIQYF.

This chain links TRBV30 with TRBJ1-5, with no clear D. The CDR3 has 12 residues. V was trimmed by 2 bases and J by 7 bases, leaving 9 bases between them. The germline CDR1 and CDR2 sequences are GTSNPN and SVGIG (reference sequence). This CDR3 reads CAWSPSGQPQHF. The CDR3 DNA reads TGTGCCTGGAGTCCAAGCGGACAGCCCCAGCATTTT.

The rearrangement links TRBV7-4 to TRBJ1-4, with TRBD1 matching over 9 bases. This CDR3 spans 19 amino acids. Germline CDR1 reads SGHVT; CDR2 reads SQSDAQ. After removal of 4 bases from V and 0 bases from J, the junction contained 12 bases not matched to a gene. The DNA of the CDR3 is TGTGCCAGCAGCTCCGGGGACAGGGAAGGATCGGCAACTAATGAAAAACTGTTTTTT. This translates into CASSSGDREGSATNEKLFF.

The chain employs TRBV10-3 and TRBJ1-6; tentatively, D is TRBD1 (5 bases). Per germline, CDR1 ENHRY and CDR2 SYGVKD. The CDR3 loop spans 16 amino acids. The ends were cut back, 4 bases at V and 6 bases at J, with 16 bases in the middle. CDR3 DNA sequence: TGTGCCATCAGTGCGGCAGGGCCAAAAACTAATTCACCCCTCCACTTT. Protein sequence: CAISAAGPKTNSPLHF.

This clone was counted only a few times. The V call is TRBV11-2, the J call TRBJ2-1; 8 nucleotides line up with TRBD2. The CDR3 covers 16 residues. V gave up 6 bases and J gave up 4 bases; unmatched junction bases: 11. Germline CDR1 SGHAT, CDR2 FQNNGV. CDR3 bases: TGTGCCAGCAGGCCCCGGTTAGCGGGAATTTACAATGAGCAGTTCTTC. Protein: CASRPRLAGIYNEQFF. The complete variable domain, with remaining parts taken from reference TRBV11-2 and TRBJ2-1, reads EAGVAQSPRYKIIEKRQSVAFWCNPISGHATLYWYQQILGQGPKLLIQFQNNGVVDDSQLPKDRFSAERLKGVDSTLKIQPAKLEDSAVYLCASRPRLAGIYNEQFFGPGTRLTVL.

V and J are TRBV11-2 and TRBJ2-2; the match to TRBD2 covers 9 bases. Germline V gene data show CDR1 as SGHAT and CDR2 as FQNNGV. Germline trimming cut 4 bases from V and 3 bases from J; bases unmatched to any gene: 9. This CDR3 spans 17 amino acids. The CDR3 sequence is CASSSRERGDYTGELFF. CDR3 nucleotides: TGTGCCAGCAGCTCCCGTGAGCGGGGGGACTACACCGGGGAGCTGTTTTTT.

The chain joins TRBV29-1 to TRBJ2-1; TRBD2 agrees at 7 bases. Germline CDR1 SQVTM, CDR2 ANQGSEA. The CDR3 runs 12 residues. The ends lost 3 bases at V and 9 bases at J; junction bases unmatched: 5. CDR3 in amino acids: CSVEGGTVEQFF. The CDR3 DNA reads as TGCAGCGTTGAGGGAGGGACGGTTGAGCAGTTCTTC.

The chain couples TRBV5-1 to TRBJ2-5, with a weak D call TRBD2 (6 bases). Germline CDR1 SGHRS, CDR2 YFSETQ. V lost 4 bases and J lost 4, with 14 bases in between. The CDR3 has 14 residues. As DNA, the CDR3 is TGCGCCAGCAGCCCGGGGGTTGTAGGAGAGACCCAGTACTTC. Protein sequence: CASSPGVVGETQYF. Full variable domain (rest looked up from reference TRBV5-1 and TRBJ2-5): KAGVTQTPRYLIKTRGQQVTLSCSPISGHRSVSWYQQTPGQGLQFLFEYFSETQRNKGNFPGRFSGRQFSNSRSEMNVSTLELGDSALYLCASSPGVVGETQYFGPGTRLLVL.

This clone showed up just a few times. The chain uses TRBV18 and TRBJ2-7, with 10 positions matching TRBD1. This CDR3 spans 18 amino acids. The V gene end was trimmed by 6 bases and the J gene end by 4 bases; junction bases not matched to a gene: 18. Germline V CDR1 and CDR2: KGHSH, LQKENI. This CDR3 reads CASSPPLTGTGVWYEQYF. In DNA form, the CDR3 reads TGTGCCAGCTCGCCCCCCTTAACCGGGACAGGGGTTTGGTACGAGCAGTACTTC. Looking up the rest from reference TRBV18 and TRBJ2-7 gives the full variable domain: NAGVMQNPRHLVRRRGQEARLRCSPMKGHSHVYWYRQLPEEGLKFMVYLQKENIIDESGMPKERFSAEFPKEGPSILRIQQVVRGDSAAYFCASSPPLTGTGVWYEQYFGPGTRLTVT.

This sequence joins TRBV6-6 and TRBJ2-7, with a tentative D call TRBD2 (6 bases). This CDR3 region has 12 residues. The germline V gene encodes CDR1 MNHNY and CDR2 SVGAGI (reference sequence). With 5 bases removed from V and 10 bases from J, the gap between germline ends came to 15 bases. Here the CDR3 reads CASSPGSPVQYF. CDR3 in DNA: TGTGCCAGCAGTCCCGGGAGCCCCGTCCAGTACTTC.

This sequence joins TRBV9 and TRBJ2-7, with D perhaps matching TRBD2 (5 bases). Looked up from germline, CDR1 is SGDLS and CDR2 is YYNGEE. The ends were cut back, 4 bases at V and 0 bases at J, with 14 bases in the middle. CDR3 length: 15 amino acids. CDR3 loop: CASSPTRAPSYEQYF. CDR3 bases: TGTGCCAGCAGCCCTACGAGGGCCCCCTCCTACGAGCAGTACTTC.

The chain links TRBV18 to TRBJ1-6; D is perhaps TRBD1 (6 bases). The CDR3 contains 15 residues. Deletions cut 3 bases from V and 7 bases from J, with 13 bases between. CDR1 KGHSH and CDR2 LQKENI come from the germline V gene. CDR3 sequence reads: CASSPEAQGNSPLHF. CDR3 coding DNA: TGTGCCAGCTCACCGGAGGCACAGGGCAATTCACCCCTCCACTTT.

J is TRBJ2-7 and V is TRBV21-1; no check of the table's D call, TRBD1, against the DNA was made. TRBV21-1 represents a pseudogene. The CDR3 runs to 15 residues. DNA of the CDR3: TGTGCCAGCAGCAAACGACAGTCTGGGGTCGACGAGCAGTACTTC. It translates to CASSKRQSGVDEQYF.

The chain recombines TRBV28 with TRBJ2-7; D gene ambiguous. CDR3 size: 12 residues. Germline V CDR1 and CDR2: MDHEN, SYDVKM. Trimming cost V 9 bases and J 3 bases, with 12 bases left between them. CDR3 sequence: CASSNQVYEQYF. The CDR3 DNA sequence: TGTGCCAGTTCAAACCAGGTCTACGAGCAGTACTTC.

This clone has a single count. The chain uses TRBV18 and TRBJ1-3; no clear D. Trimming removed 5 bases at V and 0 bases at J, with 11 bases between. The CDR3 runs to 15 residues. Germline CDR1 and CDR2: KGHSH and LQKENI. CDR3 region: CASSETSHSGNTIYF. In nucleotides, the CDR3 is TGTGCCAGCTCAGAGACATCACACTCTGGAAACACCATATATTTT.